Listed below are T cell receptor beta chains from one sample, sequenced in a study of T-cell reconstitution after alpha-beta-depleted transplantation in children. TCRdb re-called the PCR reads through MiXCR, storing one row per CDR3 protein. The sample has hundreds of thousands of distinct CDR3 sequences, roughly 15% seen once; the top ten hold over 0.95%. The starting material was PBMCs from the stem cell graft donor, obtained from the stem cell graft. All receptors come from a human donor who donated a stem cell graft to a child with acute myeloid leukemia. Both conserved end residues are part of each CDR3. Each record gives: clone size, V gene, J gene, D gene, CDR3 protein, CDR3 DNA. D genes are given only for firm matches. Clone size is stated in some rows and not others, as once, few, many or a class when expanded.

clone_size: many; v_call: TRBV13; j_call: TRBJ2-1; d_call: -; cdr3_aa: CASSPGFSEQFF; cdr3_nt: TGTGCCAGCAGCCCAGGGTTTAGTGAGCAGTTCTTC
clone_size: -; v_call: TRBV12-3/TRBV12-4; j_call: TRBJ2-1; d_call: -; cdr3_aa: CASSFPQGGGYNEQFF; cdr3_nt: TGTGCCAGCAGTTTCCCCCAGGGGGGCGGTTACAATGAGCAGTTCTTC
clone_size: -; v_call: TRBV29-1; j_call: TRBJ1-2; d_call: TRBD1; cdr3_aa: CSVLASGTGATYTF; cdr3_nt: TGCAGCGTCCTGGCGAGTGGGACAGGGGCCACCTACACCTTC
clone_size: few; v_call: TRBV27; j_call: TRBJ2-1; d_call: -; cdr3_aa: CASNSPGLSNEQFF; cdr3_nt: TGTGCCAGCAACTCCCCTGGACTCTCCAATGAGCAGTTCTTC
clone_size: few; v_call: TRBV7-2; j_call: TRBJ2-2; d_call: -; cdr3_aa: CASSLNVGPYTGELFF; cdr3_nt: TGTGCCAGCAGCTTAAACGTGGGACCATACACCGGGGAGCTGTTTTTT
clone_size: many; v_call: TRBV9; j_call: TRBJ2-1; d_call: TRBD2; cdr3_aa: CASSERGEVLGEQFF; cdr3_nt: TGTGCCAGCAGCGAGCGGGGGGAAGTTTTGGGTGAGCAGTTCTTC
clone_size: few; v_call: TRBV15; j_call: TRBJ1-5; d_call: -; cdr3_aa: CATSSGGAGNQPQHF; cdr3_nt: TGTGCCACCAGCTCGGGGGGGGCAGGCAATCAGCCCCAGCATTTT
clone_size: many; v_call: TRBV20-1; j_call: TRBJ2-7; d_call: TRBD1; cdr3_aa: CSARGNRGSYEQYF; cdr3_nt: TGCAGTGCTAGGGGGAACAGGGGTTCCTACGAGCAGTACTTC
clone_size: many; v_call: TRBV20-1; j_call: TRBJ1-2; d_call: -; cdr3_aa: CSARDLRQLYGYTF; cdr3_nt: TGCAGTGCTAGAGATCTAAGGCAGCTCTATGGCTACACCTTC
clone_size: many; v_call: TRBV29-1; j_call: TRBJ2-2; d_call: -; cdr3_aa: CSMGLYTGELFF; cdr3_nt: TGCAGCATGGGACTGTACACCGGGGAGCTGTTTTTT
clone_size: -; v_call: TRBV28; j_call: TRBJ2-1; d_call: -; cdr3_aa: CASRDGGDEQFF; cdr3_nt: TGTGCCAGCAGAGATGGGGGCGATGAGCAGTTCTTC
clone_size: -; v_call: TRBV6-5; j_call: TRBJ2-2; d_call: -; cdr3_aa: CASSYGGGVYTGELFF; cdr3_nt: TGTGCCAGCAGTTACGGAGGGGGGGTTTACACCGGGGAGCTGTTTTTT
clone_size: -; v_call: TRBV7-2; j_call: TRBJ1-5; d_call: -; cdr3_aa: CASSLEAGRRIQPQHF; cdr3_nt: TGTGCCAGCAGCTTAGAGGCAGGGAGGCGGATTCAGCCCCAGCATTTT
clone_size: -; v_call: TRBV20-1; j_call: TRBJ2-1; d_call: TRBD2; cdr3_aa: CSAGLAGEQFF; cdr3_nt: TGCAGTGCGGGACTAGCAGGGGAGCAGTTCTTC
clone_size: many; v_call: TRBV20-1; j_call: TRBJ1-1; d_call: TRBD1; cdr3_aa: CSARDYGTGGAEAFF; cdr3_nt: TGCAGTGCTAGAGATTATGGGACAGGGGGGGCAGAAGCTTTCTTT
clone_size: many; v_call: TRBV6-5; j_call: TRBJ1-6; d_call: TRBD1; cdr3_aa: CASSSGQGASPLHF; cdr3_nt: TGTGCCAGCAGTTCGGGACAGGGGGCTTCACCCCTCCACTTT
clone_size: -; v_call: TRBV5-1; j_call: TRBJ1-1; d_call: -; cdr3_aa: CASSLAVRERNSNTEAFF; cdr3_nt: TGCGCCAGCAGCTTGGCCGTCAGGGAGCGAAACTCGAACACTGAAGCTTTCTTT
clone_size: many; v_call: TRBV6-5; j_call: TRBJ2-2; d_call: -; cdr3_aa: CASSRKGTGELFF; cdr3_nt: TGTGCCAGCAGTCGTAAGGGCACCGGGGAGCTGTTTTTT
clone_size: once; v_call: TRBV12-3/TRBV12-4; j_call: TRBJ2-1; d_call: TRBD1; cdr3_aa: CASSIGTGQFLSSYNEQFF; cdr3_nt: TGTGCCAGCAGTATCGGGACAGGGCAATTTTTATCCTCCTACAATGAGCAGTTCTTC
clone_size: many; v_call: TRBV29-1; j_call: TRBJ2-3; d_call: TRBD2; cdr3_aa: CSVGTSGGTDTQYF; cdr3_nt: TGCAGCGTTGGGACTAGCGGGGGCACAGATACGCAGTATTTT
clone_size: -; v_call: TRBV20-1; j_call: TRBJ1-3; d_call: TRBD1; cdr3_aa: CSARSGQGPYYSGNTIYF; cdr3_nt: TGCAGTGCTAGATCGGGACAGGGGCCTTACTACTCTGGAAACACCATATATTTT
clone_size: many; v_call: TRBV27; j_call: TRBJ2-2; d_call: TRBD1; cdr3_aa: CASSDQTGGGTGELFF; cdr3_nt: TGTGCCAGCAGTGACCAGACAGGGGGCGGCACCGGGGAGCTGTTTTTT
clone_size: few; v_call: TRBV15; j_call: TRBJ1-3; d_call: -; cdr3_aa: CATSRVKPGNTIYF; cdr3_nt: TGTGCCACCAGCAGAGTAAAACCTGGAAACACCATATATTTT
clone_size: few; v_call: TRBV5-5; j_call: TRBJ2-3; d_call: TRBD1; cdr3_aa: CASSLEGAGLNTDTQYF; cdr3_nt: TGTGCCAGCAGCTTGGAGGGGGCAGGTCTTAACACAGATACGCAGTATTTT
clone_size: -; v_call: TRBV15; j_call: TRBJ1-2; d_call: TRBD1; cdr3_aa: CATSRTGSSGYTF; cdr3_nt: TGTGCCACCAGCCGGACAGGGAGTAGTGGCTACACCTTC
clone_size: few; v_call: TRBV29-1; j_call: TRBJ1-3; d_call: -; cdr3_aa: CSVGKGTGNTIYF; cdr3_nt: TGCAGCGTTGGTAAAGGGACTGGAAACACCATATATTTT
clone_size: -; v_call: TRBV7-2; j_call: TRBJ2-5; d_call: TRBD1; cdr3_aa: CASSISGTGGRQETQYF; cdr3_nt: TGTGCCAGCAGCATCTCTGGGACAGGGGGTAGGCAAGAGACCCAGTACTTC
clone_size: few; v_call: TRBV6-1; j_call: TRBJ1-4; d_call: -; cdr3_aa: CASSVTWSEKLFF; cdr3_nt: TGTGCCAGCAGTGTGACTTGGAGTGAAAAACTGTTTTTT
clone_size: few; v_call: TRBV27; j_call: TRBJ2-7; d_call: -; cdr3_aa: CASSLSAVRGYEQYF; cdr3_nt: TGTGCCAGCAGTTTATCGGCAGTGAGAGGTTACGAGCAGTACTTC
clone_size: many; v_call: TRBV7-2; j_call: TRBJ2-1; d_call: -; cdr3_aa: CASSSAGTRGDEQFF; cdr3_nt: TGTGCCAGCAGCTCGGCCGGGACTCGGGGAGATGAGCAGTTCTTC
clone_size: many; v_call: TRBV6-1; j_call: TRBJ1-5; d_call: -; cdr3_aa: CASSEGRGSWNQPQHF; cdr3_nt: TGTGCCAGCAGTGAGGGCAGGGGTTCTTGGAATCAGCCCCAGCATTTT
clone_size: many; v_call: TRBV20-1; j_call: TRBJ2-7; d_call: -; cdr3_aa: CSATRQGLAYEQYF; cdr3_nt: TGCAGTGCTACTAGGCAGGGCTTGGCCTACGAGCAGTACTTC
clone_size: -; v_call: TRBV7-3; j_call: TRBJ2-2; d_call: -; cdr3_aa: CASSPGEAGELFF; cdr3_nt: TGTGCCAGCAGCCCTGGGGAAGCCGGGGAGCTGTTTTTT